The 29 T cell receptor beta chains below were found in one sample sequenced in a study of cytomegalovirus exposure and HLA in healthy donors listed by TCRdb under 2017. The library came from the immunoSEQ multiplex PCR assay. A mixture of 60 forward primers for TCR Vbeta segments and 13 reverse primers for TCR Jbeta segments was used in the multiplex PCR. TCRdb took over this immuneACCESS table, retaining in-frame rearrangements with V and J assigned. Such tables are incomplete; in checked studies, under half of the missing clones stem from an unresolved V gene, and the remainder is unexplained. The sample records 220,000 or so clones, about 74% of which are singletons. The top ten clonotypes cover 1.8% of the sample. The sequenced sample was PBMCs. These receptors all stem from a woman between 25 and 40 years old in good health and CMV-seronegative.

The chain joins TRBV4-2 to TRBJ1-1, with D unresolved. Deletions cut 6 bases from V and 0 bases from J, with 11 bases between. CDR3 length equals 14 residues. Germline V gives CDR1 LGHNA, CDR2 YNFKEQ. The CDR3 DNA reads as TGTGCCAGCAGTACTGTTGAAATGAACACTGAAGCTTTCTTT. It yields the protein CASSTVEMNTEAFF.

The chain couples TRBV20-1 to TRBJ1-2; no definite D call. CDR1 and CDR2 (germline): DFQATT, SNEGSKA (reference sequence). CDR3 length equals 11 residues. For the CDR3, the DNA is TGCAAGTCGCCTGTAGGCGGCGGCTACACCTTC. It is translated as CKSPVGGGYTF.

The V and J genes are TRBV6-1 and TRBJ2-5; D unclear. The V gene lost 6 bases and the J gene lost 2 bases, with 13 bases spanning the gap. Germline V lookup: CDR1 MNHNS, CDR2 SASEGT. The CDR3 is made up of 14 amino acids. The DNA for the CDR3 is TGTGCCAGCAGCGACACCGGTGGACAAGAGACCCAGTACTTC. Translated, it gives CASSDTGGQETQYF.

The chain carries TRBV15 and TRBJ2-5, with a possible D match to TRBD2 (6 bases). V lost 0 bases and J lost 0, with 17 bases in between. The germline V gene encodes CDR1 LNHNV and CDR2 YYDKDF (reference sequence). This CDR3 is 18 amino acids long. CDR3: CATSRDPRSGGYQETQYF. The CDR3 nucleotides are TGTGCCACCAGCAGAGATCCGCGTAGTGGGGGGTACCAAGAGACCCAGTACTTC.

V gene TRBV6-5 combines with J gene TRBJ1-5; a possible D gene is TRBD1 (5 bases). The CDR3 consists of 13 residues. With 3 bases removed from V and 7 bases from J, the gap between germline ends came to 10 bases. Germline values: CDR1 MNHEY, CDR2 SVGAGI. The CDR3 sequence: CASSYGTRQPQHF. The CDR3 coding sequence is TGTGCCAGCAGTTATGGGACTCGACAGCCCCAGCATTTT.

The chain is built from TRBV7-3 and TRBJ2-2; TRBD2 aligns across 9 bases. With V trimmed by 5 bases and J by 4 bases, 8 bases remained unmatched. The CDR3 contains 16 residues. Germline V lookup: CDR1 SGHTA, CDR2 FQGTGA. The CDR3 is CASSPYGGRGTGELFF. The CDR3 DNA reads TGTGCCAGCAGCCCTTATGGCGGGAGGGGCACCGGGGAGCTGTTTTTT. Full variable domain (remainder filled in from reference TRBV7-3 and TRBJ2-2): GAGVSQTPSNKVTEKGKYVELRCDPISGHTALYWYRQSLGQGPEFLIYFQGTGAADDSGLPNDRFFAVRPEGSVSTLKIQRTERGDSAVYLCASSPYGGRGTGELFFGEGSRLTVL.

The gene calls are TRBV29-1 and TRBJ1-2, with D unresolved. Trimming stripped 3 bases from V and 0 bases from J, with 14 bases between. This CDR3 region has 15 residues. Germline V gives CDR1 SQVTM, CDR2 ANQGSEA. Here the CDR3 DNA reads TGCAGCGTTGATGCAGGACTGGGAGCTAACTATGGCTACACCTTC. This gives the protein CSVDAGLGANYGYTF.

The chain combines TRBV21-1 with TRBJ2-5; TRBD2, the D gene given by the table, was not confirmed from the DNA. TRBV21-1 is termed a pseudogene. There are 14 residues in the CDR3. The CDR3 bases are TGTGCCAGGTGGTGTAGCAAGTACCAAGAGACCCAGTACTTC. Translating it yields CARWCSKYQETQYF.

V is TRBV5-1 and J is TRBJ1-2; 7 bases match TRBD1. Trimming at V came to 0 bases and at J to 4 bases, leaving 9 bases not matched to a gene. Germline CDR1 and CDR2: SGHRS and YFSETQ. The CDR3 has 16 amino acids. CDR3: CASSLEIRGRPYGYTF. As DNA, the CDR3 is TGCGCCAGCAGCTTGGAAATAAGGGGGCGACCCTATGGCTACACCTTC.

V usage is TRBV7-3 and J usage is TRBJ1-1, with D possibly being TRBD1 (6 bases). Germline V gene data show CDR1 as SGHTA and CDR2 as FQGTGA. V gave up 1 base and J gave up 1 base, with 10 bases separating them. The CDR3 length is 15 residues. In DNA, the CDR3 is TGTGCCAGCAGCTTAATGGGGGCCACGAACACTGAAGCTTTCTTT. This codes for CASSLMGATNTEAFF.

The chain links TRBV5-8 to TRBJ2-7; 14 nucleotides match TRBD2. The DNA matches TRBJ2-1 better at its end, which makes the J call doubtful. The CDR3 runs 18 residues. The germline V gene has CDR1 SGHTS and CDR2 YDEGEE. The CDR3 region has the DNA TGTGCCAGCAGCTTGTATGGGCAGAGGACTAGCGGGAGGTACGAGCAGTTCTTC. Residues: CASSLYGQRTSGRYEQFF.

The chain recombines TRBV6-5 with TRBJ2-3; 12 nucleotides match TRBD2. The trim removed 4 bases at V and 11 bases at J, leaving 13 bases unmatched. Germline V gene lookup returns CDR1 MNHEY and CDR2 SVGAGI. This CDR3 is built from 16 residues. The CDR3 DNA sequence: TGTGCCAGCAGTTCAATTCAAGGACTAGCGGGGAGGGTGCAGTATTTT. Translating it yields CASSSIQGLAGRVQYF.

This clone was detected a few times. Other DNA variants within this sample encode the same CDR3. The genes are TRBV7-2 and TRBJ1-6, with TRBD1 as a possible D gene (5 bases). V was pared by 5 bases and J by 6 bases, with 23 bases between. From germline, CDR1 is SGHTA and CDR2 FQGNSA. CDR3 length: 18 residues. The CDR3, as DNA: TGTGCCAGCAGCCCTGTTAGTTGGCAGGGTGATGGTAATTCACCCCTCCACTTT. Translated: CASSPVSWQGDGNSPLHF.

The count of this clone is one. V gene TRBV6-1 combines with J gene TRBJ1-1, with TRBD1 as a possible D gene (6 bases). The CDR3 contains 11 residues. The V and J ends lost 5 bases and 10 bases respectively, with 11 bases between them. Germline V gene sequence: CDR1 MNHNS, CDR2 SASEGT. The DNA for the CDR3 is TGTGCCAGCAGTTACCAGGGGACAGCTTTCTTT. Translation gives CASSYQGTAFF.

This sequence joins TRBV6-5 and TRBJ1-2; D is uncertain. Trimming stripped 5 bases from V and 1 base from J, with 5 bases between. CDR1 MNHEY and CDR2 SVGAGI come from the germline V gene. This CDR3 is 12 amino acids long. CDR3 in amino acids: CASSTSNYGYTF. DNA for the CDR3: TGTGCCAGCAGTACAAGTAACTATGGCTACACCTTC.

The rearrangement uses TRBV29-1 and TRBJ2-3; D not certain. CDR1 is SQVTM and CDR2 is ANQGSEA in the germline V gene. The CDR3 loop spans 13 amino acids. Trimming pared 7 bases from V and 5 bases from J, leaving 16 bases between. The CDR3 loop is CSGESYSRDTQYF. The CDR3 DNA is TGCAGCGGTGAGAGTTATAGTCGAGATACGCAGTATTTT.

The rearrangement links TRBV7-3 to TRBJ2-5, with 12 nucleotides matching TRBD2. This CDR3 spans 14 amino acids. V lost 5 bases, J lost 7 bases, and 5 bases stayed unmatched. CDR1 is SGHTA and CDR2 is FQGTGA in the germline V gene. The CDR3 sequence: CASSRLAGVGTQYF. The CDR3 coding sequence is TGTGCCAGCAGCCGACTAGCGGGGGTCGGGACCCAGTACTTC.

The CDR3 spells CASSVGAGDTDTQYF. CDR3 bases: TGTGCCAGCAGCGTAGGGGCGGGAGACACAGATACGCAGTATTTT. The chain links TRBV9 to TRBJ2-3; 7 bases agree with TRBD2. With 0 bases clipped from V and 2 bases from J, the junction kept 3 bases outside the gene matches. The length of the CDR3 is 15 residues. Germline CDR1 is SGDLS and CDR2 is YYNGEE. Supplemented by reference TRBV9 and TRBJ2-3, the full variable domain reads DSGVTQTPKHLITATGQRVTLRCSPRSGDLSVYWYQQSLDQGLQFLIQYYNGEERAKGNILERFSAQQFPDLHSELNLSSLELGDSALYFCASSVGAGDTDTQYFGPGTRLTVL.

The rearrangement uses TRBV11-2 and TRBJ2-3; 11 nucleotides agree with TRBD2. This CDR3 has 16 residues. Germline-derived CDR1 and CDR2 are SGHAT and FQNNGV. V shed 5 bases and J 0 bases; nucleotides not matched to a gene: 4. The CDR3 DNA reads TGTGCCAGCAGCCTGACTAGCGGGGCTAGCACAGATACGCAGTATTTT. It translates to CASSLTSGASTDTQYF. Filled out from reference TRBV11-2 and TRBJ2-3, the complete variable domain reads EAGVAQSPRYKIIEKRQSVAFWCNPISGHATLYWYQQILGQGPKLLIQFQNNGVVDDSQLPKDRFSAERLKGVDSTLKIQPAKLEDSAVYLCASSLTSGASTDTQYFGPGTRLTVL.

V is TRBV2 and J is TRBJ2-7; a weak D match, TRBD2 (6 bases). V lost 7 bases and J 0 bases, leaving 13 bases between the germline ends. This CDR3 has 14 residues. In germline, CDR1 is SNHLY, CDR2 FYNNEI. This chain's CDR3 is CASIKEGPSYEQYF. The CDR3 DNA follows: TGTGCCAGCATTAAGGAGGGACCCTCCTACGAGCAGTACTTC.

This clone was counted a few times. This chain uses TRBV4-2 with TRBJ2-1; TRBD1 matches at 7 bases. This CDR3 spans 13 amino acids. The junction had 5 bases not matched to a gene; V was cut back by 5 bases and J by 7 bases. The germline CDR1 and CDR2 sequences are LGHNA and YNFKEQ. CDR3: CASSLGTANEQFF. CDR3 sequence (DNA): TGTGCCAGCAGCTTGGGGACAGCAAATGAGCAGTTCTTC.

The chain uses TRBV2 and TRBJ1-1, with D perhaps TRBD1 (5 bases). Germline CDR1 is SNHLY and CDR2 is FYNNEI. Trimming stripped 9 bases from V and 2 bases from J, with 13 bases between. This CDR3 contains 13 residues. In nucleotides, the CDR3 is TGTGCCAGTATCAGACAGAGAAACACTGAAGCTTTCTTT. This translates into CASIRQRNTEAFF.

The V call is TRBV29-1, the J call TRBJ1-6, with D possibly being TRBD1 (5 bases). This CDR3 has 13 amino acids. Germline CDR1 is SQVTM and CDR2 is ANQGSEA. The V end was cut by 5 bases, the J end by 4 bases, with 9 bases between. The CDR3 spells CSVSRGYNSPLHF. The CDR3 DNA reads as TGCAGCGTTTCCCGGGGGTATAATTCACCCCTCCACTTT.

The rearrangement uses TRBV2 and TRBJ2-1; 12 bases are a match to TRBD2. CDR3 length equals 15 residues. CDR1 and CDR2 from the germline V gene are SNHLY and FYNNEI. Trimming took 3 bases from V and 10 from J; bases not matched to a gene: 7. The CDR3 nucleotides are TGTGCCAGCAGTGATGGGACTAGCGGGTTTAGAGAGCAGTTCTTC. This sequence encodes CASSDGTSGFREQFF. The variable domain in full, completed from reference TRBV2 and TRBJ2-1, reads EPEVTQTPSHQVTQMGQEVILRCVPISNHLYFYWYRQILGQKVEFLVSFYNNEISEKSEIFDDQFSVERPDGSNFTLKIRSTKLEDSAMYFCASSDGTSGFREQFFGPGTRLTVL.

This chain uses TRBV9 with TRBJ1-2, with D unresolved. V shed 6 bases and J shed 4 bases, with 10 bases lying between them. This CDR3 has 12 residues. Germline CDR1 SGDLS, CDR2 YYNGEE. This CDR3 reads CASMSPTYGYTF. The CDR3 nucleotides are TGTGCCAGCATGAGTCCTACCTATGGCTACACCTTC.

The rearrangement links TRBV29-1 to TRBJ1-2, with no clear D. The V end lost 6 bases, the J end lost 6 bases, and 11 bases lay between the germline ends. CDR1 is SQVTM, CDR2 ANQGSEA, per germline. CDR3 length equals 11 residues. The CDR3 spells CSVGMTDGYTF. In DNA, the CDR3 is TGCAGCGTCGGGATGACGGATGGCTACACCTTC.

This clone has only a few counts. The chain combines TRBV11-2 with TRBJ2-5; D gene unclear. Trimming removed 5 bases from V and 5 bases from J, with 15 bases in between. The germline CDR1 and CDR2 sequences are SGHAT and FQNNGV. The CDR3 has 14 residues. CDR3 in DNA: TGTGCCAGCAGCCAGATCGTCACTACCGAGACCCAGTACTTC. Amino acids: CASSQIVTTETQYF.

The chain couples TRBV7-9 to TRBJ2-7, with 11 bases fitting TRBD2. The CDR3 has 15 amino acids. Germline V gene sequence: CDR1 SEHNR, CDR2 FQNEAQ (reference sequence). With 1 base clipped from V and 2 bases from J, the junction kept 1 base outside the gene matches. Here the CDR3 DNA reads TGTGCCAGCAGCTTAGTTAGCGGGAGGGCCTACGAGCAGTACTTC. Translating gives CASSLVSGRAYEQYF.

CDR3: CASSFPLESATNEKLFF. The CDR3 bases are TGTGCCAGCAGCTTCCCACTGGAGTCGGCAACTAATGAAAAACTGTTTTTT. The chain uses TRBV7-8 and TRBJ1-4; no clear D gene. CDR1 SGHVS and CDR2 FQNEAQ come from the germline V gene. This CDR3 has 17 residues. Between the trimmed V and J ends, which lost 3 bases and 0 bases, there was a span of 14 bases.